These 6 T cell receptor beta chains came from one sample sequenced in a study of monozygotic twins with inflammatory bowel disease. TCRdb re-called the 5' RACE reads; one entry per CDR3 protein, DNA not given. The table gives roughly 200,000 distinct CDR3 sequences; the top ten clones make up approximately 7.7% of it. Sequencing used blood. These receptors all come from a human donor with ulcerative colitis or Crohn's disease, or a healthy co-twin of an affected twin (not recorded which).

This chain uses TRBV7-2 with TRBJ2-5; the D call from TCRdb, TRBD2, cannot be confirmed without DNA. The CDR3 contains 14 residues. The V gene's germline CDR1 is SGHTA and CDR2 FQGNSA. The CDR3 here is CASSFGTSGETQYF.

This chain uses TRBV3-1 with TRBJ2-3; no DNA is available, so the TRBD2 call from TCRdb remains unchecked. Looked up from germline, CDR1 is LGHDT and CDR2 is YNNKEL (reference sequence). CDR3 size: 16 residues. The CDR3 sequence: CASSLVLAGSTDTQYF.

The genes are TRBV20-1 and TRBJ1-3; the D call of TRBD1 rests on TCRdb alone, since no DNA is present to check it. The CDR3 has 16 amino acids. CDR1 and CDR2 from the germline V gene are DFQATT and SNEGSKA (reference sequence). This CDR3 is CSASGTGNGSGNTIYF.

The V and J genes are TRBV5-1 and TRBJ2-2; the TCRdb call, TRBD1, lacks DNA for checking. Germline V gives CDR1 SGHRS, CDR2 YFSETQ. The CDR3 runs to 17 residues. The CDR3 loop is CASSPSIGTGDTGELFF.

The chain carries TRBV5-1 and TRBJ2-7. The CDR3 has 13 amino acids. CDR1 and CDR2 (germline): SGHRS, YFSETQ. The chain's CDR3 is CASSPGTPYEQYF.

This chain connects TRBV12-3 or TRBV12-4 to TRBJ1-5. This CDR3 is built from 13 residues. CDR3 residues: CASSFGGNQPQHF.